This T cell receptor (beta chain) was recorded in a study of breast tumors, draining lymph nodes, adjacent tissues. At least ten counts were recorded for this clonotype. Axillary draining lymph nodes of breast cancer patients supplied the node samples. TCRdb fed the multiplex PCR reads into MiXCR, producing one record per CDR3 protein. The sample has tens of thousands of distinct CDR3 sequences, roughly 19% seen once; the top ten hold over 2%. The V end was cut by 4 bases, the J end by 5 bases, with 6 bases between. CDR1 SGHTA and CDR2 FQGNSA come from the germline V gene. The CDR3 consists of 12 residues.

The sequence derives from a female donor with breast cancer. Some clones in this sample may be carry-over from other donors' samples. Sequenced: axillary lymph node tissue. The gene calls are TRBV7-2 and TRBJ2-1; D is perhaps TRBD1 or TRBD2 (5 bases each). Here the CDR3 reads CASSWGHNEQFF. The CDR3 nucleotides read TGTGCCAGCAGCTGGGGACACAATGAGCAGTTCTTC.